The entry below describes one TCR beta chain. This entry is derived from a study of blood T cells in healthy people across ages. A J-beta primer mix and a sample-barcoded 5' primer were used in a second PCR of about 7 to 12 cycles. TCRdb itself ran the 5' RACE reads through MiXCR, one entry per CDR3 protein. The table includes around 500,000 distinct CDR3 sequences, under 55% detected once. V lost 1 base, J lost 3 bases, and 10 bases lay in between. Per the germline V gene, CDR1 is MNHNS and CDR2 is SASEGT. This CDR3 is built from 15 residues. This clonotype was obtained from an elderly man in good health. This chain connects TRBV6-1 to TRBJ1-5; D perhaps matches TRBD1 (6 bases). The sample comprised blood. CDR3 nucleotide sequence: TGTGCCAGCAGTGAAGAGGGGGGCAACAATCAGCCCCAGCATTTT. Protein product: CASSEEGGNNQPQHF.